These 22 T cell receptor beta chains came from one sample sequenced in a study of beta chain features in type 1 diabetes (dated by TCRdb to about 2018). These TCRs are of unknown antigen specificity. What the study reported, not specific to this receptor: A moderate but significant shortening of TCRB CDR3 length was observed in type 1 diabetes patients in all four CD4+ subsets.

The receptor library was made with the immunoSEQ multiplex PCR assay. The entire amount of isolated RNA was reverse transcribed using the High Capacity cDNA Reverse Transcription Kit, so the sequenced TCRB transcripts were expressed ones. TCRdb mirrors the immuneACCESS table, restricted to in-frame sequences. Some clones are absent from its copies; in checked studies, under half trace to an unresolved V gene, and the reason for the others is unknown. The sample profile shows about 170,000 clones; roughly 8% of them were found once. Together, the top ten hold around 0.9% of the sample. The source material was central memory CD4+ T cells from blood. The receptors shown here come from a woman aged 35 to 49 with type 1 diabetes.

This clone came up a few times. The chain has TRBV18 and TRBJ2-5; 7 bases fit TRBD2. The tail of the sequence fits TRBJ2-7 better, so the J call may be wrong. The CDR3 extends over 15 amino acids. CDR1 and CDR2 (germline): KGHSH, LQKENI. The CDR3: CASSGTTGPAVEQYF. CDR3 sequence (DNA): TGTGCCAGCTCAGGGACTACGGGGCCGGCTGTCGAGCAGTACTTC.

This clone was recorded a few times. This chain links TRBV14 with TRBJ1-2, with 7 bases matching TRBD1. Losses at the gene ends were 4 bases for V and 5 bases for J; bases not matched to a gene: 7. CDR1 and CDR2 from the germline V gene are SGHDN and FVKESK. The CDR3 length is 14 residues. CDR3 nucleotides: TGTGCCAGCAGCCGCGGACAGGCGTCTTATGGCTACACCTTC. The encoded protein is CASSRGQASYGYTF.

This clone was seen a handful of times. The chain is built from TRBV19 and TRBJ1-4; D is ambiguous. Deletions cut 8 bases from V and 8 bases from J, with 9 bases between. The CDR3 consists of 11 residues. CDR1 and CDR2 from the germline V gene are LNHDA and SQIVND (reference sequence). CDR3 DNA sequence: TGTGCCAGTGAACAGCACGAAAAACTGTTTTTT. Translating it yields CASEQHEKLFF.

The gene calls are TRBV6-1 and TRBJ2-7, with 9 bases identical to TRBD1. Trimming cost V 6 bases and J 5 bases; bases outside gene matches: 8. Germline CDR1 and CDR2: MNHNS and SASEGT. The CDR3 is 14 residues long. CDR3 sequence reads: CASSPRTGDNEQYF. The DNA of the CDR3 is TGTGCCAGCAGCCCAAGGACAGGGGACAACGAGCAGTACTTC.

The chain recombines TRBV7-9 with TRBJ2-1, with a weak D call TRBD1 (6 bases). The CDR3 contains 15 residues. Germline CDR1 SEHNR, CDR2 FQNEAQ (reference sequence). The germline V and J ends were trimmed by 8 bases and 9 bases, with 23 bases remaining between them. CDR3 region: CASSTTGQSPFEQFF. The DNA of the CDR3 is TGTGCCAGCTCAACAACGGGACAAAGCCCTTTTGAGCAGTTCTTC.

V gene TRBV5-1 combines with J gene TRBJ2-2; tentative D call: TRBD1 (7 bases). Looked up from germline, CDR1 is SGHRS and CDR2 is YFSETQ. CDR3 length equals 15 residues. V dropped 3 bases and J dropped 2 bases, with 11 bases sitting between them. The CDR3 DNA reads as TGCGCCAGCAGCTGGGGGGACAGCAACACCGGGGAGCTGTTTTTT. As protein: CASSWGDSNTGELFF.

This clone appeared many times. The rearrangement joins TRBV7-9 to TRBJ2-7, with 9 nucleotides matching TRBD1. The CDR3 has 15 amino acids. V trimming: 1 base; J trimming: 5 bases; junction bases outside the gene matches: 6. Per germline, CDR1 SEHNR and CDR2 FQNEAQ (reference sequence). The CDR3 reads CASSLGGQGIDEQYF. The DNA of the CDR3 is TGTGCCAGCAGCTTAGGGGGACAGGGTATCGACGAGCAGTACTTC. The full variable domain, rest sourced from reference TRBV7-9 and TRBJ2-7, is DTGVSQNPRHKITKRGQNVTFRCDPISEHNRLYWYRQTLGQGPEFLTYFQNEAQLEKSRLLSDRFSAERPKGSFSTLEIQRTEQGDSAMYLCASSLGGQGIDEQYFGPGTRLTVT.

This clone was observed a few times. The junction departs from germline at one end; a sequencing error may be responsible. The rearrangement links TRBV7-6 to TRBJ1-3; no reliable D call. This CDR3 has 15 amino acids. From germline, CDR1 is SGHVS and CDR2 FNYEAQ. Here the CDR3 DNA reads TGTGCCAGCAGCTTAGTAGGAGGTATTGGAGACACCATATATTTT. This encodes CASSLVGGIGDTIYF.

This clone was seen a handful of times. This sequence joins TRBV7-9 and TRBJ2-1, with 9 bases lining up with TRBD2. V lost 1 base and J lost 8; bases outside the gene matches: 15. This CDR3 comprises 18 residues. Germline CDR1 reads SEHNR; CDR2 reads FQNEAQ (reference sequence). The CDR3 loop is CASSLVVTTSGLWDEQFF. CDR3 bases: TGTGCCAGCAGCTTAGTCGTAACGACTAGCGGTCTTTGGGATGAGCAGTTCTTC.

The V gene is TRBV7-9, the J gene TRBJ2-5; 8 bases align to TRBD2. The CDR3 spans 19 residues. J lost 4 bases, V lost 5 bases, and 21 bases had no gene match. Germline V CDR1 and CDR2: SEHNR, FQNEAQ (reference sequence). CDR3 coding DNA: TGTGCCAGCAGCCCTATAGCGGGGAAGAAAAACTTAGAGGGAGAGACCCAGTACTTC. As protein: CASSPIAGKKNLEGETQYF.

This clone was seen a few times. The chain recombines TRBV29-1 with TRBJ2-3; TRBD2 matches 13 bases. From germline, CDR1 is SQVTM and CDR2 ANQGSEA. The CDR3 spans 14 residues. Unmatched junction bases numbered 3, after V lost 7 bases and J lost 2 bases. The chain's CDR3 is CSGGLAGDTDTQYF. CDR3 nucleotide sequence: TGCAGCGGTGGACTAGCGGGGGACACAGATACGCAGTATTTT.

CDR3 DNA sequence: TGTGCCAGTAGTATAGATCTATCGAGGGACATTCAGTACTTC. Translated, it gives CASSIDLSRDIQYF. The chain carries TRBV19 and TRBJ2-4; tentative D call: TRBD2 (5 bases). Germline V gene sequence: CDR1 LNHDA, CDR2 SQIVND (reference sequence). With 0 bases removed from V and 8 bases from J, the gap between germline ends came to 11 bases. The CDR3 sequence is 14 residues long.

This clone appeared a few times. The rearrangement uses TRBV6-5 and TRBJ1-5; possible D gene TRBD1, 5 bases. Per the germline V gene, CDR1 is MNHEY and CDR2 is SVGAGI. V lost 5 bases, J lost 3 bases, and 11 bases lay in between. The CDR3 has 14 residues. The chain's CDR3 is CASSTDRHNQPQHF. In DNA form, the CDR3 reads TGTGCCAGCAGTACTGACAGACACAATCAGCCCCAGCATTTT.

Only a few counts were recorded for this clone. The rearrangement uses TRBV4-1 and TRBJ2-1, with TRBD2 identical over 12 bases. Trimming at V came to 1 base and at J to 6 bases, leaving 1 base not matched to a gene. The germline V gene encodes CDR1 MGHRA and CDR2 YSYEKL. The CDR3 is 15 residues long. This CDR3 is CASSQGLAGVNEQFF. The CDR3 DNA is TGCGCCAGCAGCCAAGGACTAGCGGGGGTCAATGAGCAGTTCTTC.

The chain couples TRBV27 to TRBJ2-1; TRBD2 might be the D (6 bases). Germline V CDR1 and CDR2: MNHEY, SMNVEV (reference sequence). Trimming stripped 9 bases from V and 7 bases from J, with 13 bases between. This CDR3 contains 12 residues. This CDR3 reads CARTGAGNEQFF. The CDR3 nucleotides read TGTGCCAGAACGGGAGCCGGGAATGAGCAGTTCTTC.

This clone was recorded a few times. This rearrangement joins TRBV4-3 to TRBJ2-3; 9 bases map to TRBD2. With V trimmed by 0 bases and J by 0 bases, 13 bases remained unmatched. CDR1 LGHNA and CDR2 YSLEER come from the germline V gene. CDR3 size: 20 residues. For the CDR3, the DNA is TGCGCCAGCAGCCAAGAAGGGCCAGCGGGAGGCTTTGCTAGCACAGATACGCAGTATTTT. Amino acid sequence: CASSQEGPAGGFASTDTQYF.

The sample holds many counts of this clone. This chain joins TRBV10-3 and TRBJ2-7, with 8 positions matching TRBD1. The CDR3 runs to 12 residues. Germline CDR1 and CDR2: ENHRY and SYGVKD. V shed 6 bases, J shed 3 bases, and the junction held 1 base outside the gene matches. CDR3 loop: CAISDRGYEQYF. The CDR3 region has the DNA TGTGCCATCAGCGACAGGGGCTACGAGCAGTACTTC.

This chain joins TRBV9 and TRBJ2-7; 7 bases align to TRBD1. After removal of 4 bases from V and 2 bases from J, the junction contained 6 bases not matched to a gene. Germline CDR1 reads SGDLS; CDR2 reads YYNGEE. This CDR3 is built from 14 residues. The CDR3, as DNA: TGTGCCAGCAGCAACACAGGGGTCCCCTACGAGCAGTACTTC. Translation gives CASSNTGVPYEQYF.

This clone was observed at least ten times. In DNA, the CDR3 is TGTGCCAGCAGCTTAGCAGGGGGCGAGGGAGAGACCCAGTACTTC. This codes for CASSLAGGEGETQYF. The chain carries TRBV7-7 and TRBJ2-5, with 7 bases aligning to TRBD1. The CDR3 is 15 residues long. The V gene end was trimmed by 0 bases and the J gene end by 4 bases; junction bases not matched to a gene: 5. From germline, CDR1 is SSHAT and CDR2 FNYEAQ (reference sequence).

A few counts support this clone. V gene TRBV9 combines with J gene TRBJ2-2; 7 nucleotides align to TRBD1. CDR3 size: 14 residues. Germline V gives CDR1 SGDLS, CDR2 YYNGEE. J was trimmed by 8 bases and V by 3 bases; bases with no gene match: 7. CDR3 bases: TGTGCCAGCAGCGCTCAAGTGGGACAGGGGGAGCTGTTTTTT. It translates to CASSAQVGQGELFF. Full variable domain (missing parts from reference TRBV9 and TRBJ2-2): DSGVTQTPKHLITATGQRVTLRCSPRSGDLSVYWYQQSLDQGLQFLIQYYNGEERAKGNILERFSAQQFPDLHSELNLSSLELGDSALYFCASSAQVGQGELFFGEGSRLTVL.

The V and J genes are TRBV28 and TRBJ2-1; 9 bases map to TRBD2. CDR1 is MDHEN and CDR2 is SYDVKM in the germline V gene. The V and J ends lost 4 bases and 6 bases, in that order; junction bases with no gene match: 4. There are 14 residues in the CDR3. CDR3 in DNA: TGTGCCAGCAGTTGGGGACTAGCCTTCAATGAGCAGTTCTTC. Encoded protein: CASSWGLAFNEQFF. Supplemented by reference TRBV28 and TRBJ2-1, the full variable domain reads DVKVTQSSRYLVKRTGEKVFLECVQDMDHENMFWYRQDPGLGLRLIYFSYDVKMKEKGDIPEGYSVSREKKERFSLILESASTNQTSMYLCASSWGLAFNEQFFGPGTRLTVL.

This clone has more than one count but fewer than ten. The chain recombines TRBV4-2 with TRBJ2-3, with D maybe TRBD1 (5 bases). Germline assignment: CDR1 LGHNA and CDR2 YNFKEQ. This CDR3 has 14 amino acids. Trimming removed 0 bases at V and 3 bases at J, with 7 bases between. The CDR3 is CASSQEGPTDTQYF. The CDR3 DNA reads as TGTGCCAGCAGCCAAGAGGGGCCGACAGATACGCAGTATTTT.